This paragraph covers one T cell receptor beta chain sequence. What it binds is not known. This sample was included in a study of cytomegalovirus exposure and HLA in healthy donors. Whole-study results and caveats: Later analysis identified a missense DCLRE1C variant that was linked to TCR beta V- and J-gene trimming. A few CMV-associated chains proved CMV antigen-specific in vitro. The study found most TCR sequences rare, yet found some public TCRs in many donors.

The CDR3 has 15 residues. J gave up 3 bases and V 3 bases, and 5 bases lay outside the gene matches. Germline V gives CDR1 MNHEY, CDR2 SMNVEV (reference sequence). In the PCR, 60 Vbeta and 13 Jbeta primers were used. Clones were sequenced by immunoSEQ multiplex PCR, and TCRdb holds only the in-frame ones, with some missing. The repertoire consists of tens of thousands of clones, with around three fifths occurring once and the leading ten covering roughly 5.5%. The clonotype comes from a boy aged 10-17 years in good health and CMV-seropositive. Sequenced: PBMCs. The V call is TRBV27, the J call TRBJ2-1; 7 nucleotides align to TRBD1. CDR3 DNA sequence: TGTGCCAGCAGTTTCGACAGGGTCGGCTACAATGAGCAGTTCTTC. Translated, it gives CASSFDRVGYNEQFF.